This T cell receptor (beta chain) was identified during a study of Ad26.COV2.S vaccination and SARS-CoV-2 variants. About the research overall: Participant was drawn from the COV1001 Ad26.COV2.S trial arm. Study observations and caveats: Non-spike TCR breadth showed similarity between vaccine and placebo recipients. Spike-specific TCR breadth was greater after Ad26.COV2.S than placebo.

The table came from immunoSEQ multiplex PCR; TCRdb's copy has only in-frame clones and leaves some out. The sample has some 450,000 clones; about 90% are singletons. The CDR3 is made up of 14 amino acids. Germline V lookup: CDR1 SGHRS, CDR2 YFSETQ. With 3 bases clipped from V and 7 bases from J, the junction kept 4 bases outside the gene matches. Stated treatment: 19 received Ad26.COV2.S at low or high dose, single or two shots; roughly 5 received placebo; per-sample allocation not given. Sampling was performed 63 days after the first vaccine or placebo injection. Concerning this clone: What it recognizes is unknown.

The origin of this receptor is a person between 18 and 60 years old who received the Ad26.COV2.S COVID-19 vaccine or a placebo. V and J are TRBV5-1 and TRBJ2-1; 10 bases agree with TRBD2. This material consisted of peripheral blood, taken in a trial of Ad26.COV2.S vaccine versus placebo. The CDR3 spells CASSSSSGSNEQFF. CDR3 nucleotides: TGCGCCAGCAGCTCTTCTAGCGGGAGTAATGAGCAGTTCTTC.